What follows are 32 T cell receptor beta chains derived from one specimen sequenced in a study of shared clonotypes between healthy human individuals. Repertoires were generated with immunoSEQ multiplex PCR, while TCRdb's copy carries only in-frame clones and drops some. The sample includes around 2,000,000 clones, roughly 94% of them seen just once. Input material: naive CD4+ T cells sorted from blood. Subset here: CD45RA+ positively selected. Receptors originate from a man between 18 and 35 years old in good health.

The V and J genes are TRBV6-1 and TRBJ1-5; 7 positions agree with TRBD1. V lost 2 bases, J lost 7 bases, and 8 bases stayed unmatched. Germline values: CDR1 MNHNS, CDR2 SASEGT. This CDR3 is 15 amino acids long. In nucleotides, the CDR3 is TGTGCCAGCAGTGAAAGTAGGGGGCTAGGACAGCCCCAGCATTTT. Translating gives CASSESRGLGQPQHF.

The chain combines TRBV19 with TRBJ2-7, with 8 bases matching TRBD1. The length of the CDR3 is 16 residues. Per germline, CDR1 LNHDA and CDR2 SQIVND (reference sequence). The V gene end was trimmed by 0 bases and the J gene end by 7 bases; junction bases not matched to a gene: 11. CDR3 DNA: TGTGCCAGTAGTATAGACCGGACAGGGATGTCGAGGGAGCAGTACTTC. It yields the protein CASSIDRTGMSREQYF.

Turning to this clone: Different DNA sequences within this sample yield the same CDR3. The CDR3 spells CASSYGDLNTEAFF. CDR3 sequence (DNA): TGTGCCAGCAGTTACGGGGACCTGAACACTGAAGCTTTCTTT. The genes are TRBV6-6 and TRBJ1-1; maybe TRBD1 (5 bases). CDR1 MNHNY and CDR2 SVGAGI come from the germline V gene (reference sequence). CDR3 length: 14 residues. Trimming stripped 2 bases from V and 0 bases from J, with 7 bases between.

This chain joins TRBV7-9 and TRBJ2-7; unclear D gene. The CDR3 has 15 amino acids. The V gene's germline CDR1 is SEHNR and CDR2 FQNEAQ (reference sequence). V dropped 1 base and J dropped 3 bases, with 13 bases sitting between them. CDR3 nucleotides: TGTGCCAGCAGCTTAGGGCGTCAGCCCCACTACGAGCAGTACTTC. Residues: CASSLGRQPHYEQYF.

The gene calls are TRBV9 and TRBJ1-2; possibly TRBD1 for D (5 bases). V gave up 0 bases and J gave up 4 bases, with 19 bases separating them. This CDR3 spans 17 amino acids. CDR1 and CDR2 from the germline V gene are SGDLS and YYNGEE. The CDR3 sequence is CASSVGLSRDPSYGYTF. The CDR3 nucleotides are TGTGCCAGCAGCGTAGGTCTTTCCCGGGACCCAAGCTATGGCTACACCTTC.

CDR3 in DNA: TGTGCCAGCAGCTCCAATCAGCCCCAGCATTTT. Encoded protein: CASSSNQPQHF. The gene calls are TRBV5-8 and TRBJ1-5; D unresolved. V gave up 3 bases and J gave up 3 bases, with 1 base separating them. This CDR3 is 11 amino acids long. Germline V gene data show CDR1 as SGHTS and CDR2 as YDEGEE.

This clone was observed many times. The same CDR3 is also encoded by other DNA sequences in this sample. J is TRBJ1-6 and V is TRBV28, with a weak D call TRBD1 (5 bases). The CDR3 has 14 residues. CDR1 and CDR2 (germline): MDHEN, SYDVKM. Trimming pared 3 bases from V and 8 bases from J, leaving 11 bases between. The CDR3 region is CASSLTQGDSPLHF. The CDR3 DNA sequence: TGTGCCAGCAGTTTGACTCAGGGTGATTCACCCCTCCACTTT.

The rearrangement joins TRBV29-1 to TRBJ2-5, with 8 bases matching TRBD2. The CDR3 covers 12 residues. V gave up 7 bases and J gave up 5 bases; unmatched junction bases: 6. Looked up from germline, CDR1 is SQVTM and CDR2 is ANQGSEA. The CDR3 DNA is TGCAGCGCATTAGCGGGATTCGAGACCCAGTACTTC. This encodes CSALAGFETQYF.

The table lists this clone with a count of one. The chain employs TRBV10-3 and TRBJ1-1; 7 nucleotides agree with TRBD1. CDR1 is ENHRY and CDR2 is SYGVKD in the germline V gene. V lost 7 bases, J lost 2 bases, and 4 bases stayed unmatched. There are 13 residues in the CDR3. CDR3: CAIKGTDNTEAFF. In nucleotides, the CDR3 is TGTGCCATCAAAGGGACAGATAACACTGAAGCTTTCTTT.

The genes are TRBV29-1 and TRBJ2-7; 8 bases are a match to TRBD2. The CDR3 has 11 residues. Germline-derived CDR1 and CDR2 are SQVTM and ANQGSEA. V shed 7 bases and J 5 bases; nucleotides not matched to a gene: 4. CDR3 nucleotides: TGCAGCGCCCGGGAGGGGAACGAGCAGTACTTC. Its protein product is CSAREGNEQYF.

The chain carries TRBV7-9 and TRBJ2-5; D may correspond to TRBD1 or TRBD2 (5 bases each). CDR1 and CDR2 from the germline V gene are SEHNR and FQNEAQ (reference sequence). The CDR3 has 16 amino acids. V shed 3 bases and J shed 1 base, with 15 bases lying between them. CDR3 sequence reads: CASSFPGRSPQETQYF. The CDR3 DNA follows: TGTGCCAGCAGCTTTCCGGGACGGAGCCCCCAAGAGACCCAGTACTTC.

This chain uses TRBV7-9 with TRBJ1-1, with a tentative D call TRBD1 (5 bases). Germline-derived CDR1 and CDR2 are SEHNR and FQNEAQ (reference sequence). The CDR3 runs 15 residues. Trimming shortened V by 4 bases and J by 1 base, and 13 bases separated the two germline ends. The CDR3 protein is CASSSEGTANTEAFF. The CDR3 region has the DNA TGTGCCAGCAGCTCAGAAGGGACGGCGAACACTGAAGCTTTCTTT.

This chain joins TRBV5-6 and TRBJ2-7; D is unclear. CDR3 size: 13 residues. CDR1 is SGHDT, CDR2 YYEEEE, per germline. V was pared by 2 bases and J by 2 bases, with 8 bases between. The CDR3 DNA is TGTGCCAGCAGCTTCTTCGATACCTACGAGCAGTACTTC. It translates to CASSFFDTYEQYF.

As regards this clone: The germline gene is not matched at one end of the junction; a read error may be the cause. The chain couples TRBV7-7 to TRBJ2-3; D gene ambiguous. The CDR3 has 13 amino acids. Per germline, CDR1 SSHAT and CDR2 FNYEAQ (reference sequence). In DNA, the CDR3 is TGTGCTAGCAGCTCACGTCATGAGACTACGCAGTATTTT. Its protein is CASSSRHETTQYF. The full variable domain, its missing parts supplied by reference TRBV7-7 and TRBJ2-3, is GAGVSQSPRYKVTKRGQDVTLRCDPISSHATLYWYQQALGQGPEFLTYFNYEAQPDKSGLPSDRFSAERPEGSISTLTIQRTEQRDSAMYRCASSSRHETTQYFGPGTRLTVL.

Comment on this clone: Other DNA sequences in this specimen translate into the identical CDR3. The chain combines TRBV9 with TRBJ2-3, with a tentative D call TRBD1 (6 bases). The germline V and J ends were trimmed by 0 bases and 1 base, with 6 bases remaining between them. Germline V gives CDR1 SGDLS, CDR2 YYNGEE. The CDR3 has 14 amino acids. Written as DNA, the CDR3 is TGTGCCAGCAGCGTAGACAGGGGCACAGATACGCAGTATTTT. Translation: CASSVDRGTDTQYF.

The rearrangement uses TRBV6-5 and TRBJ1-6; the match to TRBD1 covers 8 bases. V dropped 4 bases and J dropped 9; count of bases not matched to a gene: 11. The germline gives CDR1 MNHEY, CDR2 SVGAGI. The CDR3 has 16 amino acids. In DNA form, the CDR3 reads TGTGCCAGCAGTTGGACCCTTGACAGGGGAGGTTCACCCCTCCACTTT. It yields the protein CASSWTLDRGGSPLHF.

The V call is TRBV29-1, the J call TRBJ2-3; 8 bases line up with TRBD2. CDR3 length: 14 residues. V shed 5 bases and J 3 bases; nucleotides not matched to a gene: 7. The germline V gene has CDR1 SQVTM and CDR2 ANQGSEA. CDR3 nucleotides: TGCAGCGTTAGTAGCGGGGTAGTGACAGATACGCAGTATTTT. It yields the protein CSVSSGVVTDTQYF.

The J gene is TRBJ2-3, the V gene TRBV6-5; 7 bases map to TRBD2. The CDR3 has 15 amino acids. Trimming at V came to 0 bases and at J to 6 bases, leaving 6 bases not matched to a gene. Germline lookup yields CDR1 MNHEY and CDR2 SVGAGI. Here the CDR3 DNA reads TGTGCCAGCAGTTACTCCTCTATCGGGAGGGATACGCAGTATTTT. It translates to CASSYSSIGRDTQYF.

The chain joins TRBV15 to TRBJ2-2; unclear D gene. The V end was cut by 0 bases, the J end by 0 bases, with 2 bases between. The CDR3 extends over 14 amino acids. The V gene's germline CDR1 is LNHNV and CDR2 YYDKDF (reference sequence). In DNA, the CDR3 is TGTGCCACCAGCAGAGATACGAACACCGGGGAGCTGTTTTTT. It specifies CATSRDTNTGELFF.

This rearrangement joins TRBV29-1 to TRBJ1-4; D gene ambiguous. There are 12 residues in the CDR3. Germline V gene lookup returns CDR1 SQVTM and CDR2 ANQGSEA. V gave up 4 bases and J gave up 3 bases, with 6 bases separating them. CDR3 region: CSVAWANEKLFF. The CDR3 coding sequence is TGCAGCGTTGCTTGGGCTAATGAAAAACTGTTTTTT.

This sequence joins TRBV4-1 and TRBJ2-7; 10 bases are shared with TRBD1. The CDR3 has 20 amino acids. J was trimmed by 0 bases and V by 1 base; bases with no gene match: 15. CDR1 and CDR2 from the germline V gene are MGHRA and YSYEKL. The CDR3 bases are TGCGCCAGCAGCCAAGGGCCCGACAGGGGGCGCTTCCCTAACTCCTACGAGCAGTACTTC. Translation: CASSQGPDRGRFPNSYEQYF.

This clone came up once. The genes are TRBV7-2 and TRBJ2-5, with D possibly called TRBD1 or TRBD2 (5 bases each). There are 15 residues in the CDR3. V was clipped by 4 bases and J by 5 bases, with 17 bases between them. Germline CDR1 and CDR2: SGHTA and FQGNSA. Written as DNA, the CDR3 is TGTGCCAGCAGCTCCTCGAGTCCCGGGACGGAGACCCAGTACTTC. Residues: CASSSSSPGTETQYF.

This chain connects TRBV30 to TRBJ1-6; perhaps TRBD1 as D (6 bases). Trimming pared 3 bases from V and 11 bases from J, leaving 17 bases between. The CDR3 sequence is 14 residues long. Germline values: CDR1 GTSNPN, CDR2 SVGIG (reference sequence). CDR3 sequence: CAWRGGGLRPPLHF. The CDR3 nucleotides read TGTGCCTGGAGAGGGGGGGGGTTAAGACCACCCCTCCACTTT.

CDR3 in amino acids: CAIRKDPYEQYF. CDR3 in DNA: TGTGCCATCAGGAAGGACCCTTACGAGCAGTACTTC. The rearrangement joins TRBV10-3 to TRBJ2-7; D is undetermined. CDR3 length: 12 residues. Per germline, CDR1 ENHRY and CDR2 SYGVKD. V dropped 6 bases and J dropped 4 bases, with 10 bases sitting between them.

The chain has TRBV11-3 and TRBJ2-2; tentatively, D is TRBD2 (5 bases). The CDR3 has 13 residues. Germline assignment: CDR1 SGHNT and CDR2 YENEEA. The V end was cut by 5 bases, the J end by 7 bases, with 11 bases between. CDR3 coding DNA: TGTGCCAGCAGCCCCGGGGAAGTCGGGGAGCTGTTTTTT. Translating gives CASSPGEVGELFF.

This sequence joins TRBV4-3 and TRBJ2-7, with 11 bases that match TRBD2. The CDR3 has 15 residues. Germline values: CDR1 LGHNA, CDR2 YSLEER. The V and J ends lost 1 base and 4 bases, in that order; junction bases with no gene match: 3. The CDR3 sequence is CASSQGTSGFYEQYF. CDR3 nucleotide sequence: TGCGCCAGCAGCCAAGGGACTAGCGGGTTTTACGAGCAGTACTTC.

Points on this clone: This same CDR3 is encoded by further DNA sequences in the sample. The chain combines TRBV2 with TRBJ1-2; D remains ambiguous. The germline V gene has CDR1 SNHLY and CDR2 FYNNEI. V was trimmed by 5 bases and J by 0 bases, leaving 1 base between them. This CDR3 spans 11 amino acids. CDR3 protein: CASSPNYGYTF. The CDR3 region has the DNA TGTGCCAGCAGTCCTAACTATGGCTACACCTTC.

V gene TRBV5-1 combines with J gene TRBJ1-1; 11 nucleotides line up with TRBD1. This CDR3 has 15 amino acids. From germline, CDR1 is SGHRS and CDR2 YFSETQ. The ends lost 4 bases at V and 4 bases at J; junction bases unmatched: 6. As DNA, the CDR3 is TGCGCCAGCAGCGCGGACAGGGGGCTGGTCACTGAAGCTTTCTTT. Translating gives CASSADRGLVTEAFF. Full variable domain (missing parts from reference TRBV5-1 and TRBJ1-1): KAGVTQTPRYLIKTRGQQVTLSCSPISGHRSVSWYQQTPGQGLQFLFEYFSETQRNKGNFPGRFSGRQFSNSRSEMNVSTLELGDSALYLCASSADRGLVTEAFFGQGTRLTVV.

The chain recombines TRBV11-1 with TRBJ2-7; D is possibly TRBD1 (5 bases). V shed 5 bases and J shed 4 bases, with 9 bases lying between them. This CDR3 contains 12 residues. Germline V CDR1 and CDR2: SGHAT, FQDESV (reference sequence). Here the CDR3 reads CASSQTGYEQYF. In nucleotides, the CDR3 is TGTGCCAGCAGCCAAACAGGATACGAGCAGTACTTC.

V gene TRBV10-3 combines with J gene TRBJ2-1; D may be TRBD1 or TRBD2 (5 bases each). Germline-derived CDR1 and CDR2 are ENHRY and SYGVKD. Deletions cut 3 bases from V and 6 bases from J, with 12 bases between. There are 14 residues in the CDR3. In DNA, the CDR3 is TGTGCCATCAGTGATAGAGGGACGACCAATGAGCAGTTCTTC. Protein sequence: CAISDRGTTNEQFF.

This clone was detected once. The V and J genes are TRBV27 and TRBJ2-3, with 8 bases aligning to TRBD2. The CDR3 runs 14 residues. Germline CDR1 reads MNHEY; CDR2 reads SMNVEV (reference sequence). V was clipped by 6 bases and J by 3 bases; unmatched bases: 5. CDR3 in DNA: TGTGCCAGCAGGGCACTAGCGGTTACAGATACGCAGTATTTT. Protein product: CASRALAVTDTQYF.

V usage is TRBV9 and J usage is TRBJ2-2; no reliable D call. This CDR3 is 15 amino acids long. Germline CDR1 reads SGDLS; CDR2 reads YYNGEE. V was shortened by 0 bases and J by 7 bases, with 13 bases between the two germline ends. CDR3 in amino acids: CASSVASLAGGELFF. CDR3 in DNA: TGTGCCAGCAGCGTAGCATCCTTGGCCGGCGGGGAGCTGTTTTTT.